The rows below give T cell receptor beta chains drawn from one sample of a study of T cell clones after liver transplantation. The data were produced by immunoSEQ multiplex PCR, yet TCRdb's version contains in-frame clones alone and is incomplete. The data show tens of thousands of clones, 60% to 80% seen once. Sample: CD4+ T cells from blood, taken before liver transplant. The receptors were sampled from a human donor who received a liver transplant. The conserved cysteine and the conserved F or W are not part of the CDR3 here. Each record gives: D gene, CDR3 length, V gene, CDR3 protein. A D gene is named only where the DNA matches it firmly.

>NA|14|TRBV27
ASSLIRGFLTYEQY
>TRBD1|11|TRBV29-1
SFSTGGGNTIY
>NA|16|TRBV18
ASGGLPAPGANTGELF
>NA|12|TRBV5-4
ASSAQGSGNTIY
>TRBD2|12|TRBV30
AWNSGGGPVTQY
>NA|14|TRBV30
AWKLTGTLNTGELF
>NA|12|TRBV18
ASSPSSGNQPQH
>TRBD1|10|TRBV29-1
SGRDRVPEAF
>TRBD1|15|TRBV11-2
ASTPYPWDRGRETQY
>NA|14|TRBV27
ASSLSSGYSNQPQH
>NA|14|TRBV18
ASSPGGAGVNQPQH
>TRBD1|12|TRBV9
ASSSGQGSEKLF
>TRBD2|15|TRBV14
ASSPGGVDVVYNEQF
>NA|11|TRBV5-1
ASSLGGANEQF
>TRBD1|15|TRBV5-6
ASSLGGTGVEGNTIY
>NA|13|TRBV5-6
ASSLDLLHQETQY
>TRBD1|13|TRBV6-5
ASSYHGQGAEKLF
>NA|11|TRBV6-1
ASSATAHQPQH